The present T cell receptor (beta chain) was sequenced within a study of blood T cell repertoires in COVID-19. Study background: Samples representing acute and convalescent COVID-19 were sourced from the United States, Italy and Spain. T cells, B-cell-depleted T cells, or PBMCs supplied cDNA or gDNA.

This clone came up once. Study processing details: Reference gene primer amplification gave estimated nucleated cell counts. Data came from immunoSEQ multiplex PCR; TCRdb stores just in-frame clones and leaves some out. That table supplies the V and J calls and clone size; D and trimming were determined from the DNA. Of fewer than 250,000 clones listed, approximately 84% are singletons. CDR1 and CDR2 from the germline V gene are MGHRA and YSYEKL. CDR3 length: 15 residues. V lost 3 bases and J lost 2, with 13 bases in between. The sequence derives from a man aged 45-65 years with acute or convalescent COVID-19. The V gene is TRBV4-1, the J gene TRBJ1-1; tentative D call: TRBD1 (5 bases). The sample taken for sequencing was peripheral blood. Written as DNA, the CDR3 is TGCGCCAGCAGCCATCCCGACAGAGATAACACTGAAGCTTTCTTT. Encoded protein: CASSHPDRDNTEAFF.